The sequence of this T cell receptor beta chain was determined in a study of monozygotic twins with inflammatory bowel disease. The CDR3 has 15 residues. Total RNA input per TCR library was roughly 3,300 ng. For each CDR3 protein, TCRdb gives one entry from its re-call of the 5' RACE reads, without DNA. Its table lists about 150,000 distinct CDR3 sequences. This TCR was recovered from a human donor with ulcerative colitis or Crohn's disease, or a healthy co-twin of an affected twin (not recorded which). Sequencing used blood. This chain links TRBV12-3 or TRBV12-4 with TRBJ2-3; TCRdb reports TRBD2, a call that lacks DNA to check it against. This CDR3 reads CASRFGLEAADTQYF.